This T cell receptor (beta chain) was captured in a study of blood T cell repertoires in COVID-19. The authors' processing: Estimates of nucleated cell counts were drawn from the amplification of reference gene primers. TCRdb keeps only in-frame clones here, not all; method: immunoSEQ multiplex PCR. Clone size and V and J calls were adopted from that table, with D and trimming inferred from the DNA. The sample records about 400,000 clones, approximately 86% being singletons. CDR3 length: 13 residues. Germline V gene lookup returns CDR1 MNHEY and CDR2 SVGAGI. Trimming took 8 bases from V and 3 from J; bases not matched to a gene: 6.

This TCR came from a woman aged 55-75 years with COVID-19, enrolled during active disease. The rearrangement uses TRBV6-5 and TRBJ1-2, with TRBD1 matching over 7 bases. Sequenced: peripheral blood. The CDR3 DNA reads TGTGCCAGCCTGCTAGGGGGCGACTATGGCTACACCTTC. Encoded protein: CASLLGGDYGYTF.